Only a few counts were recorded for the clone carrying this T cell receptor (beta chain). The record originates from a study of T cell changes during pregnancy in multiple sclerosis. Trimming stripped 5 bases from V and 5 bases from J, with 13 bases between. The CDR3 extends over 14 amino acids. The germline CDR1 and CDR2 sequences are SEHNR and FQNEAQ (reference sequence). The protocol was immunoSEQ multiplex PCR, while the TCRdb copy is restricted to in-frame clones and leaves out a portion. The table records fewer than 65,000 clones, roughly 91% of them present only once. The sequences come from peripheral blood, collected in the third trimester of pregnancy. The gene calls are TRBV7-9 and TRBJ1-5; D not resolved. The sequence was obtained from a female donor in good health, enrolled as a control in a pregnancy study. Here the CDR3 DNA reads TGTGCCAGCAGCCTCACGAGGAGCGATCAGCCCCAGCATTTT. Its translation is CASSLTRSDQPQHF.